These 15 T cell receptor beta chains were all obtained from the same sample, sequenced in a study of T cell changes during pregnancy in multiple sclerosis. Profiling relied on immunoSEQ multiplex PCR, and the TCRdb table lists in-frame clones only, not all of them. The sample lists approximately 44,000 clones; approximately 90% were seen once. This sample comprised CD4+ T cells from peripheral blood mononuclear cells, obtained before pregnancy. These receptors were taken from a female donor with multiple sclerosis, enrolled in a pregnancy study.

The CDR3 nucleotides are TGTGCCAGTAGTATGAGGGGACTAGCGGGAGGTGGGGCCAACGTCCTGACTTTC. Translating it yields CASSMRGLAGGGANVLTF. The rearrangement joins TRBV19 to TRBJ2-6; TRBD2 matches 15 bases. Losses at the gene ends were 3 bases for V and 3 bases for J; bases not matched to a gene: 3. CDR1 LNHDA and CDR2 SQIVND come from the germline V gene (reference sequence). The CDR3 consists of 18 residues.

This chain links TRBV28 with TRBJ1-2, with 8 bases matching TRBD1. From germline, CDR1 is MDHEN and CDR2 SYDVKM. The CDR3 sequence is 14 residues long. The ends lost 7 bases at V and 5 bases at J; junction bases unmatched: 9. The chain's CDR3 is CASTTGGAGYGYTF. In DNA form, the CDR3 reads TGTGCCAGCACCACAGGGGGGGCGGGGTATGGCTACACCTTC.

This clone was seen a few times. V and J are TRBV7-2 and TRBJ1-6; possibly TRBD1 for D (6 bases). Between the trimmed V and J ends, which lost 5 bases and 6 bases, there was a span of 14 bases. The CDR3 is 15 amino acids. Germline assignment: CDR1 SGHTA and CDR2 FQGNSA. CDR3 nucleotides: TGTGCCAGCAGCGGGCAGGGGAACCTTAATTCACCCCTCCACTTT. Translated, it gives CASSGQGNLNSPLHF.

This clone was observed a single time. CDR3 amino acids: CASKNERNWGIEGYTF. Here the CDR3 DNA reads TGTGCCAGCAAAAACGAGCGGAATTGGGGAATCGAAGGCTACACCTTC. The V and J genes are TRBV6-6 and TRBJ1-2; D unresolved. The V gene's germline CDR1 is MNHNY and CDR2 SVGAGI (reference sequence). V shed 7 bases and J shed 8 bases, with 26 bases lying between them. The CDR3 spans 16 residues.

The V and J genes are TRBV9 and TRBJ2-3, with a possible D match to TRBD2 (6 bases). Germline V gene sequence: CDR1 SGDLS, CDR2 YYNGEE. Trimming shortened V by 3 bases and J by 5 bases, and 25 bases separated the two germline ends. The length of the CDR3 is 18 residues. CDR3 bases: TGTGCCAGCAGCGCTCCCGAGGGCCTAGCGTTAAGACGAGATACGCAGTATTTT. Amino acid sequence: CASSAPEGLALRRDTQYF.

This sequence joins TRBV12-5 and TRBJ1-1, with 9 bases matching TRBD1. CDR3 length equals 20 residues. From germline, CDR1 is LGHNT and CDR2 FRNRAP. J lost 3 bases, V lost 2 bases, and 19 bases had no gene match. The CDR3 here is CASGLPPPLKGTGRDTEAFF. The CDR3, as DNA: TGTGCTAGTGGTTTGCCTCCGCCCCTGAAGGGGACAGGGCGGGACACTGAAGCTTTCTTT.

The rearrangement links TRBV4-1 to TRBJ1-5; TRBD1 matches at 7 bases. Germline lookup yields CDR1 MGHRA and CDR2 YSYEKL. J was trimmed by 1 base and V by 4 bases; bases with no gene match: 13. The CDR3 totals 18 residues. The CDR3 DNA follows: TGCGCCAGCAGCCCAGGGGGTTTCATCGCGAGCAGCAATCAGCCCCAGCATTTT. It encodes CASSPGGFIASSNQPQHF.

The rearrangement joins TRBV7-3 to TRBJ2-1; D call uncertain. Looked up from germline, CDR1 is SGHTA and CDR2 is FQGTGA. The CDR3 consists of 15 residues. Trimming stripped 2 bases from V and 5 bases from J, with 13 bases between. Written as DNA, the CDR3 is TGTGCCAGCAGCTTATTAGGTACTACAAACAATGAGCAGTTCTTC. It translates to CASSLLGTTNNEQFF.

The V and J genes are TRBV10-1 and TRBJ2-7; 8 bases are a match to TRBD2. V shed 5 bases and J 7 bases; nucleotides not matched to a gene: 16. The CDR3 covers 16 residues. Germline lookup yields CDR1 WNHNN and CDR2 SYGVQD (reference sequence). DNA of the CDR3: TGCGCCAGCAGTAAAGGGCGGACTAGCCTCTCTCGGGAGCAGTACTTC. It encodes CASSKGRTSLSREQYF.

The rearrangement links TRBV15 to TRBJ1-2; D unclear. Trimming pared 10 bases from V and 3 bases from J, leaving 21 bases between. The CDR3 runs 15 residues. CDR1 LNHNV and CDR2 YYDKDF come from the germline V gene (reference sequence). CDR3 nucleotide sequence: TGTGCCATCCATCCCGGGGATCTCGAGGACTATGGCTACACCTTC. As protein: CAIHPGDLEDYGYTF.

This rearrangement joins TRBV12-5 to TRBJ2-1; TRBD2 might be the D (5 bases). V was shortened by 0 bases and J by 7 bases, with 19 bases between the two germline ends. Germline loops: CDR1 LGHNT, CDR2 FRNRAP. The CDR3 consists of 17 residues. The CDR3 bases are TGTGCTAGTGGTTTGGTACTTGGCCCGGGCCCGGGGAATGAGCAGTTCTTC. Translation gives CASGLVLGPGPGNEQFF.

The chain recombines TRBV5-1 with TRBJ1-4; 9 nucleotides match TRBD1. This CDR3 contains 15 residues. V lost 0 bases, J lost 4 bases, and 1 base stayed unmatched. CDR1 is SGHRS and CDR2 is YFSETQ in the germline V gene. The CDR3 DNA reads as TGCGCCAGCAGCTTGGCGGGACAGGGTAATGAAAAACTGTTTTTT. Translating gives CASSLAGQGNEKLFF.

The gene calls are TRBV9 and TRBJ2-1; 8 bases map to TRBD2. CDR1 is SGDLS, CDR2 YYNGEE, per germline. The length of the CDR3 is 16 residues. After removal of 6 bases from V and 3 bases from J, the junction contained 11 bases not matched to a gene. The CDR3 loop is CASKWSGGLLYNEQFF. In DNA form, the CDR3 reads TGTGCCAGCAAATGGAGCGGGGGACTCCTCTACAATGAGCAGTTCTTC. Full variable domain (rest looked up from reference TRBV9 and TRBJ2-1): DSGVTQTPKHLITATGQRVTLRCSPRSGDLSVYWYQQSLDQGLQFLIQYYNGEERAKGNILERFSAQQFPDLHSELNLSSLELGDSALYFCASKWSGGLLYNEQFFGPGTRLTVL.

The chain links TRBV15 to TRBJ1-5; 8 bases fit TRBD1. With 2 bases clipped from V and 3 bases from J, the junction kept 3 bases outside the gene matches. Germline V gene lookup returns CDR1 LNHNV and CDR2 YYDKDF (reference sequence). There are 15 residues in the CDR3. CDR3 sequence: CATSRLTGDNQPQHF. CDR3 DNA sequence: TGTGCCACCAGCAGATTGACAGGGGACAATCAGCCCCAGCATTTT. Drawing the rest from reference TRBV15 and TRBJ1-5, the complete variable domain is DAMVIQNPRYQVTQFGKPVTLSCSQTLNHNVMYWYQQKSSQAPKLLFHYYDKDFNNEADTPDNFQSRRPNTSFCFLDIRSPGLGDTAMYLCATSRLTGDNQPQHFGDGTRLSIL.

V is TRBV13 and J is TRBJ2-7, with D tentatively TRBD1 (6 bases). CDR1 and CDR2 from the germline V gene are PRHDT and FYEKMQ (reference sequence). V was pared by 7 bases and J by 4 bases, with 17 bases between. This CDR3 is 14 amino acids long. The CDR3 sequence: CASTRTGTLYEQYF. In DNA form, the CDR3 reads TGTGCCAGCACCCGAACCGGGACACTTTACGAGCAGTACTTC.